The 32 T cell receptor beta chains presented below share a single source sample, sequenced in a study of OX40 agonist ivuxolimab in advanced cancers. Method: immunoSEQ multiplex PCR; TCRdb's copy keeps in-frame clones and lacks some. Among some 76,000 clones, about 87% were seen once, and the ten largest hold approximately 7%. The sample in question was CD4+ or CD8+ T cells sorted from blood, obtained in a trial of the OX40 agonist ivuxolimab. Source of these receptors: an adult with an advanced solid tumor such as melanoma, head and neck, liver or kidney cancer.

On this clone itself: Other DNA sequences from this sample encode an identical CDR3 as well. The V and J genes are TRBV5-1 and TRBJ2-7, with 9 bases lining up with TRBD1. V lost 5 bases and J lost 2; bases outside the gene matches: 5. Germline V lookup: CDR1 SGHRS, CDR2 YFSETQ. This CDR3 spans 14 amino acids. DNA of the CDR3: TGCGCCAGCAGTCCCGGGACAGGGACCTACGAGCAGTACTTC. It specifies CASSPGTGTYEQYF.

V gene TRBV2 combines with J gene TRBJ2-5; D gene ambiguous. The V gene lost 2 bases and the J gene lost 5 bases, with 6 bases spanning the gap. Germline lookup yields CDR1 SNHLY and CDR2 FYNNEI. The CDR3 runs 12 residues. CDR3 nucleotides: TGTGCCAGCAGTGAAACAGCGGAGACCCAGTACTTC. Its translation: CASSETAETQYF. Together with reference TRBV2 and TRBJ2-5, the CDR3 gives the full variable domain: EPEVTQTPSHQVTQMGQEVILRCVPISNHLYFYWYRQILGQKVEFLVSFYNNEISEKSEIFDDQFSVERPDGSNFTLKIRSTKLEDSAMYFCASSETAETQYFGPGTRLLVL.

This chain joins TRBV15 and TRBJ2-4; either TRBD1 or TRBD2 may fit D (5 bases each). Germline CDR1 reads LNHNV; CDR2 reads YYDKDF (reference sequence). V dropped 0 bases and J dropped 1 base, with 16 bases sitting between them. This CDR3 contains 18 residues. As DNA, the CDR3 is TGTGCCACCAGCAGAGATAGAAGGGACCTAGGGGCCAAAAACATTCAGTACTTC. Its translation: CATSRDRRDLGAKNIQYF.

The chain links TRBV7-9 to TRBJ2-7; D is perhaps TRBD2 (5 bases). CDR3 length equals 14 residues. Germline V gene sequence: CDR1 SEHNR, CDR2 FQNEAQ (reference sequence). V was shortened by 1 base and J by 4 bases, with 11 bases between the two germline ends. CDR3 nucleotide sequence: TGTGCCAGCAGCTTAGGGGGTGGAGGTTACGAGCAGTACTTC. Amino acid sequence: CASSLGGGGYEQYF. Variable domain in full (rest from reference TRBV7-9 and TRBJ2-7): DTGVSQNPRHKITKRGQNVTFRCDPISEHNRLYWYRQTLGQGPEFLTYFQNEAQLEKSRLLSDRFSAERPKGSFSTLEIQRTEQGDSAMYLCASSLGGGGYEQYFGPGTRLTVT.

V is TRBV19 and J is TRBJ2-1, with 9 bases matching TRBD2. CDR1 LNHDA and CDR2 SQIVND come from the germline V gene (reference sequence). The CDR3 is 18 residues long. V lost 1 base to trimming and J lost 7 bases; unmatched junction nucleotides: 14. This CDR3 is CASSIAGPLSGSLNEQFF. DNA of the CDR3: TGTGCCAGTAGTATAGCCGGTCCGCTTAGCGGGAGTTTGAATGAGCAGTTCTTC.

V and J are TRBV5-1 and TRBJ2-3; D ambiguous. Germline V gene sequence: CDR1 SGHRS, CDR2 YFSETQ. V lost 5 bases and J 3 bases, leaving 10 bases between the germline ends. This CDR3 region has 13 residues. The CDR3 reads CASRAYSTDTQYF. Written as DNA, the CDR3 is TGCGCCAGCAGGGCCTACTCTACAGATACGCAGTATTTT.

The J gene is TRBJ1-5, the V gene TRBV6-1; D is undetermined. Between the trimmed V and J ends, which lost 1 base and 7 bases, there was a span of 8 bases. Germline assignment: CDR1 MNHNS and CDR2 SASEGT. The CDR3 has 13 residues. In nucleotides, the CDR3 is TGTGCCAGCAGTGAAGTAAAGGGACAGCCCCAGCATTTT. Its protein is CASSEVKGQPQHF.

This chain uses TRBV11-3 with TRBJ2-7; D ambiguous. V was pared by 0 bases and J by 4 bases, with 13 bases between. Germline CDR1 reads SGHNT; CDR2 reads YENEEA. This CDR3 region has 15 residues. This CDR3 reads CASSLDRVGIYEQYF. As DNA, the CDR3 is TGTGCCAGCAGCTTAGATCGGGTGGGGATTTACGAGCAGTACTTC.

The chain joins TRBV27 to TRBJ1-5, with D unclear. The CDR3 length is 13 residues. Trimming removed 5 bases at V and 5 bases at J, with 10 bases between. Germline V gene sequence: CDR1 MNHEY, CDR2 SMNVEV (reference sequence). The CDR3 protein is CASSPIPHQPQHF. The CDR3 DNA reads TGTGCCAGCAGTCCCATCCCCCATCAGCCCCAGCATTTT.

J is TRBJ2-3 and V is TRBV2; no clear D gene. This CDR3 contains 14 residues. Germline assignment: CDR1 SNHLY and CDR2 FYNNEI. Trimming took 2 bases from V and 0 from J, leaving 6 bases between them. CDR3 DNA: TGTGCCAGCAGTGAAACCTCTAGCACAGATACGCAGTATTTT. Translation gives CASSETSSTDTQYF.

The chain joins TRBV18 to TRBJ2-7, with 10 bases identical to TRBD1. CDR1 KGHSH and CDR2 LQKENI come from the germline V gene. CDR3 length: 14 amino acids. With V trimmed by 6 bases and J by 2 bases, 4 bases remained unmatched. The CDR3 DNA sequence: TGTGCCAGCTCCCAAGGACAGGGGGCCTACGAGCAGTACTTC. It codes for CASSQGQGAYEQYF.

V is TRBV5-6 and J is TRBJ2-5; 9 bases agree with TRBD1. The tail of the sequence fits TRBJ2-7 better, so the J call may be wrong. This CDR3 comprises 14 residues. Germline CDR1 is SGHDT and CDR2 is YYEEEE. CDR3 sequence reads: CASSFVDRGGEQYF. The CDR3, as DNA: TGTGCCAGCAGCTTCGTTGACAGGGGGGGCGAGCAGTACTTC.

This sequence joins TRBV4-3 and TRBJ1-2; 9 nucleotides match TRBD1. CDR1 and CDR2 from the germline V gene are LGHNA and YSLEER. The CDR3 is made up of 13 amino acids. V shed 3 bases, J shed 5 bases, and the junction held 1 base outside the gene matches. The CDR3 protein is CASSHGTGYGYTF. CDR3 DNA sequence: TGCGCCAGCAGCCACGGGACAGGGTATGGCTACACCTTC.

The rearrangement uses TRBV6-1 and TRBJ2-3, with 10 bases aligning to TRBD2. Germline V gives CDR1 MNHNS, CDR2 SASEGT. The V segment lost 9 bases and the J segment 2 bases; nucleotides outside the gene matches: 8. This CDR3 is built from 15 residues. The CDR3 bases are TGTGCCAGTCGTCAACTAGCGGGGCTCACAGATACGCAGTATTTT. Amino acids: CASRQLAGLTDTQYF.

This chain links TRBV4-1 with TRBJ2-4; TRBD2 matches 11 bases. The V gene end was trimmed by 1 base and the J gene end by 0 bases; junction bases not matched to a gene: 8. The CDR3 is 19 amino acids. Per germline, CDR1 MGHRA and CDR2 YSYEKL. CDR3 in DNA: TGCGCCAGCAGCCAAGTAGGGACTAGCGGAGTTAAAGCCAAAAACATTCAGTACTTC. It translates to CASSQVGTSGVKAKNIQYF.

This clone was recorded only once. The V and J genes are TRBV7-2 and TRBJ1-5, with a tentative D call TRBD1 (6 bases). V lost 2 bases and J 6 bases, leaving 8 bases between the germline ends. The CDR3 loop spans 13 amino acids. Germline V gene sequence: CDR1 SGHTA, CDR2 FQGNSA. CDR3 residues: CASSLRGLQPQHF. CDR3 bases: TGTGCCAGCAGCTTACGGGGGCTTCAGCCCCAGCATTTT.

The CDR3 DNA follows: TGTGCCAGCAAAACCCCGGGACAGGGGGCAAGTAATGAAAAACTGTTTTTT. Translated, it gives CASKTPGQGASNEKLFF. V and J are TRBV28 and TRBJ1-4; 12 bases agree with TRBD1. The trim removed 7 bases at V and 4 bases at J, leaving 10 bases unmatched. The CDR3 contains 17 residues. The germline V gene encodes CDR1 MDHEN and CDR2 SYDVKM.

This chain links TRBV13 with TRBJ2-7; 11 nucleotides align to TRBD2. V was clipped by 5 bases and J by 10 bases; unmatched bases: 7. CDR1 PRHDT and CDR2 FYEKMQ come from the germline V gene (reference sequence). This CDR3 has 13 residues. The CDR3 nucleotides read TGTGCCAGCAGCGGGGGACTAGCGGAGCTTCAGTACTTC. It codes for CASSGGLAELQYF.

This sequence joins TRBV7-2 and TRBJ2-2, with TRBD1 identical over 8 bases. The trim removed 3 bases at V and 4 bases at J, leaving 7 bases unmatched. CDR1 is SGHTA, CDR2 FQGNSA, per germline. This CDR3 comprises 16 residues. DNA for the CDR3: TGTGCCAGCAGCTTCTCAGGGGGCGCGGGCACCGGGGAGCTGTTTTTT. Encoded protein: CASSFSGGAGTGELFF. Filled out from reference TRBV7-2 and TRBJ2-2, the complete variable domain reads GAGVSQSPSNKVTEKGKDVELRCDPISGHTALYWYRQSLGQGLEFLIYFQGNSAPDKSGLPSDRFSAERTGGSVSTLTIQRTQQEDSAVYLCASSFSGGAGTGELFFGEGSRLTVL.

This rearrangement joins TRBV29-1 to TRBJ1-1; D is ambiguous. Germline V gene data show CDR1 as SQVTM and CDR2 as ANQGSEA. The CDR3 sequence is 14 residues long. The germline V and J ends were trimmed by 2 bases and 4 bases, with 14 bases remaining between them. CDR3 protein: CSVESGGKGTEAFF. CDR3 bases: TGCAGCGTTGAATCTGGTGGTAAGGGCACTGAAGCTTTCTTT.

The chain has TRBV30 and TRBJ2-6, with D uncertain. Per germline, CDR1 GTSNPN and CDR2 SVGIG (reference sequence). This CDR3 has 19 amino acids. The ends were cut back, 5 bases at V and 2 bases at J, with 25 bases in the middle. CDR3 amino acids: CAWGHMCGDFRAGANVLTF. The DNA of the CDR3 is TGTGCCTGGGGGCATATGTGTGGCGACTTTAGGGCTGGGGCCAACGTCCTGACTTTC.

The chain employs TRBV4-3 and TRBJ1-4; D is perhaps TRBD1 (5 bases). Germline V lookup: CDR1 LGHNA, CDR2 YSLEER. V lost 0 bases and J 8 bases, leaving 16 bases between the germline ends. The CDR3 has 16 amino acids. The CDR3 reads CASSQDIGALEEKLFF. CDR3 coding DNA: TGCGCCAGCAGCCAAGATATCGGGGCTTTAGAGGAAAAACTGTTTTTT.

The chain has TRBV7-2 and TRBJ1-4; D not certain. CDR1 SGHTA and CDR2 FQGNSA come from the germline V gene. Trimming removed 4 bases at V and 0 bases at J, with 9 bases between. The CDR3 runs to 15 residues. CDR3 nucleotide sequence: TGTGCCAGCAGCTCAGACGCTGCAACTAATGAAAAACTGTTTTTT. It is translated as CASSSDAATNEKLFF.

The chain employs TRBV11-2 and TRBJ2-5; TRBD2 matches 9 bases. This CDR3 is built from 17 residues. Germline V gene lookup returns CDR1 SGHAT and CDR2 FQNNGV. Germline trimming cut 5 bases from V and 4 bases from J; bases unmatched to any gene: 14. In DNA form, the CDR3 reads TGTGCCAGCAGCCAAAGCCGTGGCGGGGGGGCCGGAGAGACCCAGTACTTC. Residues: CASSQSRGGGAGETQYF.

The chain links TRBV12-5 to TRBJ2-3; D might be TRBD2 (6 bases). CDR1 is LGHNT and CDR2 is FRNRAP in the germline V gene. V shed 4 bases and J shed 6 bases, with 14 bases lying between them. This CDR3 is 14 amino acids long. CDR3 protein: CASGSGTPLDTQYF. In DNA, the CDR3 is TGTGCTAGTGGTTCCGGGACTCCCTTGGATACGCAGTATTTT.

The CDR3 region is CASSGTGRYSGNQPQHF. The CDR3 DNA is TGTGCCAGCAGTGGGACAGGGAGGTATTCTGGCAATCAGCCCCAGCATTTT. The rearrangement links TRBV6-1 to TRBJ1-5; 8 nucleotides match TRBD1. Trimming removed 4 bases from V and 2 bases from J; junction bases left unmatched: 10. The CDR3 has 17 amino acids. Germline V gene lookup returns CDR1 MNHNS and CDR2 SASEGT.

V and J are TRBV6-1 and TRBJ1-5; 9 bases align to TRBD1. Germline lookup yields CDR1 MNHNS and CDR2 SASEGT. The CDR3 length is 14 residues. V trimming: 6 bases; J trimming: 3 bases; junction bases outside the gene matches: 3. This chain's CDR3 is CASRRTGDNQPQHF. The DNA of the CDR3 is TGTGCCAGCAGAAGGACAGGGGACAATCAGCCCCAGCATTTT.

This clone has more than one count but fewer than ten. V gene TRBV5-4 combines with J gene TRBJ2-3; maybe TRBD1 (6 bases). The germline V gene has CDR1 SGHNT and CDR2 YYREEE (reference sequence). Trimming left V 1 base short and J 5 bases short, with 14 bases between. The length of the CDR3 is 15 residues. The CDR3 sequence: CASSLSGGSGDTQYF. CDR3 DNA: TGTGCCAGCAGCTTGAGTGGGGGCTCCGGAGATACGCAGTATTTT.

The CDR3 reads CAWSKGLGYEQYF. The CDR3 DNA reads TGTGCCTGGAGTAAGGGATTAGGCTACGAGCAGTACTTC. V gene TRBV30 combines with J gene TRBJ2-7; no reliable D call. Trimming stripped 2 bases from V and 3 bases from J, with 11 bases between. In germline, CDR1 is GTSNPN, CDR2 SVGIG (reference sequence). The CDR3 has 13 amino acids.

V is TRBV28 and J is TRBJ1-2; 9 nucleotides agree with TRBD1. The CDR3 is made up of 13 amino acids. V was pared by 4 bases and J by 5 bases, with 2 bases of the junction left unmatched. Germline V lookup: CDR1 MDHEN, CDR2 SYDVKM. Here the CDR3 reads CASSSGQGYGYTF. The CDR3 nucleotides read TGTGCCAGCAGTTCCGGACAGGGGTATGGCTACACCTTC.

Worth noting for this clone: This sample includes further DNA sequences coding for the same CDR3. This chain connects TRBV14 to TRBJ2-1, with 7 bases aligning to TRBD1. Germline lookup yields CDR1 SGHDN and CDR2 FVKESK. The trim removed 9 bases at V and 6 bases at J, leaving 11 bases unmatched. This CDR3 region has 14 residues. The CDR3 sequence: CASSARQGRNEQFF. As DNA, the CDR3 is TGTGCCAGTAGCGCTCGACAGGGCCGCAATGAGCAGTTCTTC.

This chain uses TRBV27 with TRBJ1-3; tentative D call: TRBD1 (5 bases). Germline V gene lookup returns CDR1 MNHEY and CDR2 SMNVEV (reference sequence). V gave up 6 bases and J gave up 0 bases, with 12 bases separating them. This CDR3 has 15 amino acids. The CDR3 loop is CASSPQGISGNTIYF. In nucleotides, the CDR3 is TGTGCCAGCAGCCCCCAGGGTATCTCTGGAAACACCATATATTTT.